This TCR beta chain was sequenced for a study of regulatory T cells in long-lasting Graves disease. This sample's time point: newly diagnosed GD, antithyroid drugs for less than 3 months. Extracted RNA from PBMCs served as the source of the TCR library. Study findings and constraints: Analyses excluded thyroid tissue, covering peripheral blood alone. Graves' patients with persistent disease showed TCR diversity lower than patients newly diagnosed.

Researchers made TCR beta libraries by using iRepertoire HTBI primers and running Arm-PCR on CDR3 regions. TCRdb re-analysed the multiplex PCR reads in MiXCR, keeping a single row per CDR3 protein. The sample lists a few hundred thousand distinct CDR3 sequences, less than 15% seen once, with approximately 17% in the top ten. This clonotype turned up a few times. Its target is not known. A much bigger clone sits one base away, suggesting this may be a read error. V dropped 6 bases and J dropped 2 bases, with 8 bases sitting between them. This CDR3 spans 12 amino acids. Germline values: CDR1 SNHLY, CDR2 FYNNEI. These same records also appear under a second study, on T cells in Graves' hyperthyroidism and ophthalmopathy.

This sequence was found in a woman aged 45-65 years with Graves disease. The gene calls are TRBV2 and TRBJ2-7; D is uncertain. The sequences come from peripheral blood mononuclear cells (PBMCs), collected at new diagnosis, from a patient treated with antithyroid drugs. The DNA for the CDR3 is TGTGCCAGCAGCGGGTTCGCCTACGAGCAGTACTTC. This gives the protein CASSGFAYEQYF.